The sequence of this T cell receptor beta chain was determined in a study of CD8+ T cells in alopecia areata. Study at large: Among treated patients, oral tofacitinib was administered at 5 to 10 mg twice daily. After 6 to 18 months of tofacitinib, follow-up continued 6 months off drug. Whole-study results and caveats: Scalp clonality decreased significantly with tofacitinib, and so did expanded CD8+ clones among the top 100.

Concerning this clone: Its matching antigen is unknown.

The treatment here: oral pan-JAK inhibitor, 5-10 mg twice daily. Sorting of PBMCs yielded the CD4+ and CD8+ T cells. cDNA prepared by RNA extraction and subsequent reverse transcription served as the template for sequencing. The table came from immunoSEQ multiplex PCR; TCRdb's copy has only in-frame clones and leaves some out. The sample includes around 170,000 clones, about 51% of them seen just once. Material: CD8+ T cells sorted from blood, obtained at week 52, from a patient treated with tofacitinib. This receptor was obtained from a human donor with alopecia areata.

This chain's CDR3 is CASSHGYGYTF. As DNA, the CDR3 is TGTGCCAGCAGTCACGGCTATGGCTACACCTTC. This chain uses TRBV27 with TRBJ1-2; D not resolved. Trimming removed 5 bases at V and 4 bases at J, with 5 bases between. The CDR3 extends over 11 amino acids. Germline assignment: CDR1 MNHEY and CDR2 SMNVEV (reference sequence).